This entry lists 16 T cell receptor beta chains sequenced from one sample in a study of beta chain features in type 1 diabetes. Study results and caveats: Type 1 diabetes patients showed a moderate but significant shortening of TCRB CDR3s in all four CD4+ subsets.

These receptors have no known antigen. Every isolated RNA sample was fully reverse transcribed, so sequencing captured expressed TCRB transcripts. The repertoire was sequenced with immunoSEQ multiplex PCR; TCRdb's copy has only in-frame clones and lacks some. The sample lists 640,000 or so clones; about an eighth were seen once. The sample taken for sequencing was naive CD4+ T cells from blood. The origin of the receptors is a young man with type 1 diabetes.

This clone was detected a few times. This chain uses TRBV7-3 with TRBJ1-2, with TRBD1 matching 7 bases. V gave up 5 bases and J gave up 5 bases; unmatched junction bases: 8. The CDR3 totals 14 residues. In germline, CDR1 is SGHTA, CDR2 FQGTGA. The CDR3 is CASSPSTGSYGYTF. The DNA for the CDR3 is TGTGCCAGCAGCCCCTCGACAGGGTCTTATGGCTACACCTTC.

This clone was observed a handful of times. The V gene is TRBV18, the J gene TRBJ1-5; possibly TRBD1 for D (6 bases). V dropped 4 bases and J dropped 6 bases, with 25 bases sitting between them. This CDR3 has 18 amino acids. Germline CDR1 KGHSH, CDR2 LQKENI. CDR3: CASSLFEDSRDSSQPQHF. DNA of the CDR3: TGTGCCAGCTCACTCTTTGAGGACAGCCGAGATTCCAGTCAGCCCCAGCATTTT.

The table lists this clone with a few counts. The CDR3 sequence is CASSPLGTPGQYF. Here the CDR3 DNA reads TGTGCCAGCTCACCCCTCGGGACGCCGGGGCAGTACTTC. The chain combines TRBV18 with TRBJ2-7, with D perhaps assigned TRBD1 or TRBD2 (5 bases each). Per germline, CDR1 KGHSH and CDR2 LQKENI. The CDR3 spans 13 residues. Trimming left V 3 bases short and J 9 bases short, with 15 bases between. Based on the CDR3 plus reference TRBV18 and TRBJ2-7, the full variable domain is NAGVMQNPRHLVRRRGQEARLRCSPMKGHSHVYWYRQLPEEGLKFMVYLQKENIIDESGMPKERFSAEFPKEGPSILRIQQVVRGDSAAYFCASSPLGTPGQYFGPGTRLTVT.

This clone was counted only a few times. At the DNA level, this CDR3 is encoded by other sequences in the same sample as well. CDR3 amino acids: CASSLDANYGYTF. The CDR3 coding sequence is TGCGCCAGCAGCCTCGATGCCAATTATGGCTACACCTTC. The chain joins TRBV5-1 to TRBJ1-2; no clear D. The CDR3 length is 13 residues. V lost 4 bases, J lost 5 bases, and 12 bases lay in between. The germline CDR1 and CDR2 sequences are SGHRS and YFSETQ.

This clone came up a few times. This rearrangement joins TRBV6-5 to TRBJ1-6; 7 nucleotides match TRBD1. The length of the CDR3 is 14 residues. V lost 5 bases and J lost 7; bases outside the gene matches: 5. Germline loops: CDR1 MNHEY, CDR2 SVGAGI. CDR3 sequence (DNA): TGTGCCAGCAGTAGACAGGGCGAGAATTCACCCCTCCACTTT. Translation: CASSRQGENSPLHF.

The J gene is TRBJ1-1, the V gene TRBV7-9, with D unclear. The CDR3 runs to 13 residues. The V end was cut by 1 base, the J end by 5 bases, with 8 bases between. Germline-derived CDR1 and CDR2 are SEHNR and FQNEAQ (reference sequence). CDR3 loop: CASSLEAETEAFF. For the CDR3, the DNA is TGTGCCAGCAGCTTAGAGGCAGAAACTGAAGCTTTCTTT.

In its sample, this clone was seen a few times. The chain combines TRBV29-1 with TRBJ1-4, with 7 nucleotides matching TRBD1. V lost 4 bases, J lost 1 base, and 3 bases stayed unmatched. The CDR3 is 14 amino acids. CDR1 is SQVTM and CDR2 is ANQGSEA in the germline V gene. DNA for the CDR3: TGCAGCGTTGGTCAGGGGGAAACTAATGAAAAACTGTTTTTT. Encoded protein: CSVGQGETNEKLFF.

The rearrangement joins TRBV28 to TRBJ2-5; TRBD2 agrees at 7 bases. CDR1 is MDHEN, CDR2 SYDVKM, per germline. The CDR3 runs 14 residues. V shed 8 bases, J shed 5 bases, and the junction held 11 bases outside the gene matches. This chain's CDR3 is CASRAPSSGETQYF. CDR3 DNA: TGTGCCAGCCGCGCTCCCTCTAGCGGCGAGACCCAGTACTTC.

As for this clone: Other nucleotide sequences from this sample produce the same CDR3. The V gene is TRBV6-5, the J gene TRBJ2-3; D assignment may be TRBD1 or TRBD2 (5 bases each). Germline lookup yields CDR1 MNHEY and CDR2 SVGAGI. Trimming removed 2 bases at V and 1 base at J, with 7 bases between. The CDR3 has 14 amino acids. The CDR3 loop reads CASSYRDGTDTQYF. The DNA of the CDR3 is TGTGCCAGCAGTTACCGGGACGGCACAGATACGCAGTATTTT.

In this sample, this clone turned up a few times. The rearrangement links TRBV5-1 to TRBJ2-7, with D unresolved. The V end was cut by 0 bases, the J end by 3 bases, with 16 bases between. This CDR3 spans 16 amino acids. Germline V gives CDR1 SGHRS, CDR2 YFSETQ. CDR3 bases: TGCGCCAGCAGCTTGGAGGGTGCGGCAGCCTACTACGAGCAGTACTTC. Translated: CASSLEGAAAYYEQYF.

This clone was counted a few times. This chain links TRBV10-3 with TRBJ1-1, with D possibly being TRBD1 (5 bases). This CDR3 region has 14 residues. Germline CDR1 and CDR2: ENHRY and SYGVKD. Trimming pared 3 bases from V and 4 bases from J, leaving 12 bases between. The CDR3, as DNA: TGTGCCATCAGTGACCCGACAGAGGTCACTGAAGCTTTCTTT. Protein sequence: CAISDPTEVTEAFF.

The sample holds a few counts of this clone. The chain links TRBV2 to TRBJ2-5; 7 bases map to TRBD1. This CDR3 has 14 amino acids. CDR1 is SNHLY and CDR2 is FYNNEI in the germline V gene. Unmatched junction bases numbered 6, after V lost 5 bases and J lost 3 bases. As DNA, the CDR3 is TGTGCCAGCAGTACACAGGGGAACAAAGAGACCCAGTACTTC. It yields the protein CASSTQGNKETQYF.

The genes are TRBV18 and TRBJ2-7; 7 bases map to TRBD2. The CDR3 covers 12 residues. CDR1 and CDR2 from the germline V gene are KGHSH and LQKENI. V gave up 6 bases and J gave up 5 bases; unmatched junction bases: 4. The CDR3 DNA reads as TGTGCCAGCTCGGGGGGGTCCCACGAGCAGTACTTC. Protein sequence: CASSGGSHEQYF.

This clone was observed a handful of times. The rearrangement joins TRBV6-5 to TRBJ2-2; a possible D gene is TRBD1 (5 bases). CDR1 MNHEY and CDR2 SVGAGI come from the germline V gene. V lost 6 bases, J lost 1 base, and 12 bases lay in between. The CDR3 has 15 amino acids. The CDR3 is CASSSGRVNTGELFF. CDR3 nucleotides: TGTGCCAGCAGCTCTGGCAGGGTGAACACCGGGGAGCTGTTTTTT.

The chain carries TRBV10-3 and TRBJ1-2; no reliable D call. V lost 3 bases and J 4 bases, leaving 6 bases between the germline ends. The germline V gene encodes CDR1 ENHRY and CDR2 SYGVKD. The CDR3 is 12 amino acids. CDR3 DNA: TGTGCCATCAGTGATGCCGGCTATGGCTACACCTTC. This translates into CAISDAGYGYTF.

This clone appeared a few times. This CDR3 is CAISAGDLNYGYTF. The CDR3 nucleotides are TGTGCCATCAGTGCAGGGGATCTTAACTATGGCTACACCTTC. The chain has TRBV10-3 and TRBJ1-2, with D perhaps TRBD1 (6 bases). Trimming removed 4 bases at V and 1 base at J, with 10 bases between. This CDR3 has 14 amino acids. Germline loops: CDR1 ENHRY, CDR2 SYGVKD.